These 22 T cell receptor beta chains originate from one sample sequenced in a study of low-dose radiotherapy and immunotherapy resistance in tumors. TRAV- and TRBV-specific primers, spanning alpha and beta chains, primed first-strand cDNA. TCRs were put through around 20 PCR cycles of amplification with Phusion. A constant-region primer and the V-primer adapter served as the primer pair. TCRdb re-analysed the reads in MiXCR, keeping a single row per CDR3 protein. Of 65,000 to 85,000 distinct CDR3 sequences in the sample, about 17% are singletons; the top ten hold approximately 1.5%. Time point in this sample: after trial treatment. Treatment reported: LDRT plus nivolumab, ipilimumab, low-dose cyclophosphamide and aspirin (RACIN trial). Sequences were derived from PBMCs, sampled after low-dose radiotherapy plus immunotherapy. The receptors come from a male donor with prostate cancer.

This clonotype was found many times. This sequence joins TRBV4-3 and TRBJ2-1, with 8 bases that match TRBD2. Germline V gene lookup returns CDR1 LGHNA and CDR2 YSLEER. The CDR3 runs 15 residues. J lost 4 bases, V lost 8 bases, and 10 bases had no gene match. CDR3 region: CASRRGASGYNEQFF. The CDR3 nucleotides are TGCGCCAGCCGACGTGGGGCTAGCGGGTACAATGAGCAGTTCTTC.

This clonotype was observed at least ten times. The CDR3 DNA reads TGTGCCAGCAGCTTAGCGGTCAGTCGGCCCAATGAGCAGTTCTTC. This sequence encodes CASSLAVSRPNEQFF. V gene TRBV7-9 combines with J gene TRBJ2-1; D gene ambiguous. This CDR3 has 15 residues. Germline CDR1 is SEHNR and CDR2 is FQNEAQ (reference sequence). V lost 0 bases and J lost 6, with 12 bases in between.

This clonotype was recorded at least ten times. The chain combines TRBV5-1 with TRBJ1-2; D is unclear. Germline-derived CDR1 and CDR2 are SGHRS and YFSETQ. The CDR3 runs 13 residues. V lost 2 bases, J lost 8 bases, and 13 bases lay in between. In DNA, the CDR3 is TGCGCCAGCAGCTTTGCCAAAACTGGGGGCTACACCTTC. Residues: CASSFAKTGGYTF.

This clonotype was observed at least ten times. This rearrangement joins TRBV12-3 or TRBV12-4 to TRBJ2-2, with 7 bases that match TRBD1. This CDR3 comprises 12 residues. J lost 9 bases, V lost 5 bases, and 3 bases had no gene match. CDR3 sequence reads: CASSRDSWELFF. CDR3 nucleotides: TGTGCCAGCAGTCGGGACAGCTGGGAGCTGTTTTTT.

There are many counts of this clonotype. The gene calls are TRBV29-1 and TRBJ1-1; D remains ambiguous. This CDR3 has 14 amino acids. V dropped 6 bases and J dropped 5 bases, with 19 bases sitting between them. Germline V gene sequence: CDR1 SQVTM, CDR2 ANQGSEA. The CDR3 bases are TGCAGCGTCCTGGTTGGAGGGAGAAGGACTGAAGCTTTCTTT. Its translation is CSVLVGGRRTEAFF.

At least ten counts were recorded for this clonotype. The rearrangement links TRBV28 to TRBJ2-7, with D perhaps given as TRBD1 or TRBD2 (6 bases each). This CDR3 region has 21 residues. Per germline, CDR1 MDHEN and CDR2 SYDVKM. Trimming removed 3 bases at V and 4 bases at J, with 34 bases between. CDR3 in amino acids: CASSFGGPRGGPRGRAYEQYF. CDR3 in DNA: TGTGCCAGCAGTTTTGGGGGTCCCAGGGGAGGCCCTCGTGGGAGAGCATACGAGCAGTACTTC.

This clonotype was counted at least ten times. In DNA, the CDR3 is TGTGCCAGCAGCCAAGGGCTAGCCTTACAAGAGACCCAGTACTTC. Encoded protein: CASSQGLALQETQYF. V is TRBV4-2 and J is TRBJ2-5, with TRBD2 as a possible D gene (5 bases). CDR3 size: 15 residues. Germline V gene lookup returns CDR1 LGHNA and CDR2 YNFKEQ. V was clipped by 1 base and J by 2 bases, with 11 bases between them.

The sample holds a few counts of this clonotype. The chain couples TRBV27 to TRBJ2-6, with D possibly matching TRBD1 (5 bases). Germline-derived CDR1 and CDR2 are MNHEY and SMNVEV (reference sequence). V gave up 4 bases and J gave up 5 bases, with 12 bases separating them. The CDR3 is 15 amino acids. CDR3 amino acids: CASSSQGNWANVLTF. CDR3 in DNA: TGTGCCAGCAGTTCTCAGGGTAATTGGGCCAACGTCCTGACTTTC.

Details on this clonotype: This likely traces to a read error, being one base from a far larger clone. This sequence joins TRBV13 and TRBJ2-5; 12 nucleotides agree with TRBD2. Germline lookup yields CDR1 PRHDT and CDR2 FYEKMQ (reference sequence). The junction had 10 bases not matched to a gene; V was cut back by 6 bases and J by 11 bases. The CDR3 sequence is 14 residues long. In nucleotides, the CDR3 is TGTGCCAGCAGTCTACTAGCGGGAGGCAATGAGCAGTACTTC. Protein: CASSLLAGGNEQYF.

This clonotype was seen at least ten times. Written as DNA, the CDR3 is TGCAGCCTAGTCTGGGGAGATACGCAGTATTTT. As protein: CSLVWGDTQYF. The chain employs TRBV29-1 and TRBJ2-3; D uncertain. Trimming pared 8 bases from V and 5 bases from J, leaving 11 bases between. Germline lookup yields CDR1 SQVTM and CDR2 ANQGSEA. This CDR3 has 11 residues.

This clonotype has ten or more counts. The V and J genes are TRBV5-1 and TRBJ1-1, with 11 bases identical to TRBD1. J gave up 4 bases and V 7 bases, and 3 bases lay outside the gene matches. The length of the CDR3 is 13 residues. In germline, CDR1 is SGHRS, CDR2 YFSETQ. CDR3 DNA: TGCGCCAGCGGGACAGGGGGTCTCACTGAAGCTTTCTTT. Amino acids: CASGTGGLTEAFF.

This clonotype was recorded many times. The CDR3 DNA follows: TGTGCCAGCAGCAAAGCCGGGACCGGGAACACCGGGGAGCTGTTTTTT. Protein: CASSKAGTGNTGELFF. The genes are TRBV7-2 and TRBJ2-2; D assignment may be TRBD1 or TRBD2 (5 bases each). Trimming shortened V by 5 bases and J by 1 base, and 14 bases separated the two germline ends. CDR3 length equals 16 residues. In germline, CDR1 is SGHTA, CDR2 FQGNSA.

V gene TRBV7-9 combines with J gene TRBJ2-1, with D perhaps matching TRBD2 (5 bases). V was clipped by 3 bases and J by 11 bases, with 11 bases between them. The CDR3 is 12 residues long. Germline lookup yields CDR1 SEHNR and CDR2 FQNEAQ (reference sequence). CDR3 nucleotide sequence: TGTGCCAGCAGCTTTATCGGGGTTAAGCAGTTCTTC. It specifies CASSFIGVKQFF.

With regard to this clonotype: It is unclear where the CDR3 begins or ends on the DNA, so no DNA is shown, and the CDR3 is as TCRdb lists it. This chain uses TRBV2 with TRBJ2-3. Germline CDR1 reads SNHLY; CDR2 reads FYNNEI. The CDR3 spans 14 amino acids, including both terminal residues. This chain's CDR3 is CASSYSCSTDTQYF.

This clonotype was found once. V is TRBV2 and J is TRBJ2-1; no clear D gene. The CDR3 sequence is 12 residues long. The V gene lost 3 bases and the J gene lost 7 bases, with 7 bases spanning the gap. Germline V gene sequence: CDR1 SNHLY, CDR2 FYNNEI. The CDR3 loop is CASSEMGNEQFF. Written as DNA, the CDR3 is TGTGCCAGCAGTGAGATGGGAAATGAGCAGTTCTTC.

This chain links TRBV6-1 with TRBJ2-3; 10 nucleotides match TRBD2. CDR1 and CDR2 from the germline V gene are MNHNS and SASEGT. Trimming removed 6 bases from V and 5 bases from J; junction bases left unmatched: 8. This CDR3 spans 15 amino acids. The DNA of the CDR3 is TGTGCCAGCAGGGAGCGGGGGGGCCTTATAGATACGCAGTATTTT. Amino acid sequence: CASRERGGLIDTQYF.

The J gene is TRBJ1-2, the V gene TRBV25-1, with a weak D call TRBD1 (5 bases). This CDR3 contains 14 residues. Looked up from germline, CDR1 is MGHDK and CDR2 is SYGVNS. Trimming shortened V by 2 bases and J by 3 bases, and 10 bases separated the two germline ends. In DNA, the CDR3 is TGTGCCAGCAGTGAAGCAGGGTCTCACTATGGCTACACCTTC. Its protein product is CASSEAGSHYGYTF.

This clonotype was seen many times. This chain connects TRBV28 to TRBJ2-3; TRBD2 agrees at 7 bases. V was clipped by 10 bases and J by 3 bases; unmatched bases: 19. The CDR3 has 17 residues. Germline loops: CDR1 MDHEN, CDR2 SYDVKM. The CDR3 bases are TGTGCCACCCGGGCTAGCGGCCAAGCCGGCGGAACAGATACGCAGTATTTT. This translates into CATRASGQAGGTDTQYF.

The genes are TRBV30 and TRBJ1-6; no clear D gene. CDR1 is GTSNPN, CDR2 SVGIG, per germline (reference sequence). Trimming left V 0 bases short and J 3 bases short, with 9 bases between. The CDR3 runs 15 residues. The CDR3 region has the DNA TGTGCCTGGAGTGTTGAAGGATTCTATAATTCACCCCTCCACTTT. This sequence encodes CAWSVEGFYNSPLHF.

The table lists this clonotype with many counts. V and J are TRBV6-2 or TRBV6-3 and TRBJ2-7; 14 bases line up with TRBD2. Germline-derived CDR1 and CDR2 are MNHEY and SVGEGT. The CDR3 loop spans 17 amino acids. The V segment lost 6 bases and the J segment 3 bases; nucleotides outside the gene matches: 10. DNA for the CDR3: TGTGCCAGCAGGAGGGGACTAGCGGGAGACTCGGACTACGAGCAGTACTTC. Amino acids: CASRRGLAGDSDYEQYF.

This clonotype was counted ten times or more. The chain recombines TRBV6-2 or TRBV6-3 with TRBJ2-3; D is ambiguous. Between the trimmed V and J ends, which lost 1 base and 3 bases, there was a span of 5 bases. This CDR3 region has 13 residues. CDR1 is MNHEY and CDR2 is SVGEGT in the germline V gene. The CDR3 DNA follows: TGTGCCAGCAGTTACTGGAGAACAGATACGCAGTATTTT. Encoded protein: CASSYWRTDTQYF.

This clonotype was recorded at least ten times. This rearrangement joins TRBV7-8 to TRBJ2-3; TRBD2 matches 14 bases. The germline V gene has CDR1 SGHVS and CDR2 FQNEAQ. V lost 2 bases, J lost 3 bases, and 7 bases stayed unmatched. The CDR3 sequence is 18 residues long. The CDR3 is CASSLIRTSGRKTDTQYF. Here the CDR3 DNA reads TGTGCCAGCAGCTTAATAAGGACTAGCGGGAGGAAAACAGATACGCAGTATTTT.